Shown below are 27 T cell receptor beta chains from a single sample sequenced in a study of cytomegalovirus exposure and HLA in healthy donors. Both 60 Vbeta primers and 13 Jbeta primers went into the PCR. Produced via immunoSEQ multiplex PCR; TCRdb's table is partial and in-frame only. The sample has about 180,000 clones, roughly 77% seen once. Sequencing was done on a sample of PBMCs. The receptors stem from a woman in her 30s in good health and CMV-seropositive.

The rearrangement uses TRBV19 and TRBJ2-7; the D gene is possibly TRBD2 (5 bases). This CDR3 region has 14 residues. Germline CDR1 and CDR2: LNHDA and SQIVND (reference sequence). V shed 7 bases and J shed 0 bases, with 13 bases lying between them. CDR3 residues: CASTPRASSYEQYF. In nucleotides, the CDR3 is TGTGCCAGTACCCCGAGGGCGAGCTCCTACGAGCAGTACTTC.

The V and J genes are TRBV19 and TRBJ2-2; perhaps TRBD1 as D (6 bases). This CDR3 has 14 amino acids. The germline V gene encodes CDR1 LNHDA and CDR2 SQIVND (reference sequence). The V and J ends lost 3 bases and 4 bases respectively, with 9 bases between them. This CDR3 reads CASSMRTVTGELFF. In DNA form, the CDR3 reads TGTGCCAGTAGTATGAGGACAGTCACCGGGGAGCTGTTTTTT.

This clone appeared once. An end of the junction differs from the germline gene, which may be a read error. This sequence joins TRBV13 and TRBJ1-3, with 10 nucleotides matching TRBD1. Germline CDR1 PRHDT, CDR2 FYEKMQ (reference sequence). The CDR3 is 14 residues long. Here the CDR3 DNA reads TGTGCCGGCAGGGACAGGGGTTCGGGAAACACCATATATTTT. Encoded protein: CAGRDRGSGNTIYF.

This chain connects TRBV28 to TRBJ1-2; no clear D. The germline V and J ends were trimmed by 4 bases and 4 bases, with 7 bases remaining between them. Germline CDR1 reads MDHEN; CDR2 reads SYDVKM. The CDR3 covers 12 residues. CDR3 in amino acids: CASSWERYGYTF. CDR3 bases: TGTGCCAGCAGTTGGGAGCGCTATGGCTACACCTTC.

This CDR3 is CASSAAGEGGELFF. The CDR3, as DNA: TGCGCCAGCAGCGCAGCAGGGGAGGGAGGGGAGCTGTTTTTT. The chain uses TRBV4-1 and TRBJ2-2; TRBD2 might be the D (7 bases). The CDR3 has 14 residues. Between the trimmed V and J ends, which lost 5 bases and 8 bases, there was a span of 15 bases. The V gene's germline CDR1 is MGHRA and CDR2 YSYEKL.

This clone turned up a few times. V usage is TRBV11-3 and J usage is TRBJ2-1; D is undetermined. Trimming removed 5 bases from V and 9 bases from J, with 17 bases in between. The CDR3 covers 14 residues. CDR1 SGHNT and CDR2 YENEEA come from the germline V gene. The CDR3 DNA reads TGTGCCAGCAGCACCCGGGTCAGCGTCCCTGAGCAGTTCTTC. It codes for CASSTRVSVPEQFF.

CDR3 sequence reads: CASSQATSGYNEQFF. In DNA, the CDR3 is TGTGCCAGCAGCCAGGCGACTAGCGGGTACAATGAGCAGTTCTTC. This sequence joins TRBV4-2 and TRBJ2-1, with 10 bases aligning to TRBD2. Germline V gene data show CDR1 as LGHNA and CDR2 as YNFKEQ. CDR3 length: 15 residues. The trim removed 3 bases at V and 4 bases at J, leaving 3 bases unmatched.

The chain employs TRBV4-2 and TRBJ1-1, with 7 bases matching TRBD1. Germline CDR1 LGHNA, CDR2 YNFKEQ. V trimming: 0 bases; J trimming: 5 bases; junction bases outside the gene matches: 3. The CDR3 sequence is 14 residues long. Written as DNA, the CDR3 is TGTGCCAGCAGCCAAGACAGGGGGACGACTGAAGCTTTCTTT. It specifies CASSQDRGTTEAFF.

The chain links TRBV29-1 to TRBJ2-7; maybe TRBD1 (7 bases). V lost 6 bases and J 0 bases, leaving 15 bases between the germline ends. The germline gives CDR1 SQVTM, CDR2 ANQGSEA. This CDR3 comprises 14 residues. CDR3 DNA sequence: TGCAGCGTGGCCCCCAGGGGGGCCTCCTACGAGCAGTACTTC. Residues: CSVAPRGASYEQYF.

The chain is built from TRBV2 and TRBJ2-2; perhaps TRBD1 as D (6 bases). The CDR3 is made up of 16 amino acids. CDR1 is SNHLY and CDR2 is FYNNEI in the germline V gene. The V gene lost 2 bases and the J gene lost 5 bases, with 15 bases spanning the gap. CDR3 sequence: CASSERGQGFTGELFF. CDR3 bases: TGTGCCAGCAGTGAAAGGGGTCAGGGGTTTACCGGGGAGCTGTTTTTT.

This clone has just a few counts. V usage is TRBV11-3 and J usage is TRBJ2-2; a weak D match, TRBD2 (6 bases). V was trimmed by 4 bases and J by 4 bases, leaving 13 bases between them. Per the germline V gene, CDR1 is SGHNT and CDR2 is YENEEA. The CDR3 length is 15 residues. The chain's CDR3 is CASSSQRVGTGELFF. CDR3 coding DNA: TGTGCCAGCAGCTCGCAGCGGGTGGGCACCGGGGAGCTGTTTTTT.

The chain employs TRBV27 and TRBJ2-1, with 7 bases identical to TRBD1. In germline, CDR1 is MNHEY, CDR2 SMNVEV (reference sequence). The CDR3 is 16 amino acids. V gave up 6 bases and J gave up 0 bases; unmatched junction bases: 8. The CDR3 spells CASRYRGTLSYNEQFF. The DNA of the CDR3 is TGTGCCAGCAGGTACAGGGGCACTCTCTCCTACAATGAGCAGTTCTTC.

The V gene is TRBV29-1, the J gene TRBJ1-3; D call uncertain. V dropped 3 bases and J dropped 9 bases, with 15 bases sitting between them. CDR3 length: 13 amino acids. Germline V gene data show CDR1 as SQVTM and CDR2 as ANQGSEA. This CDR3 reads CSVDVGLQGTIYF. The CDR3 coding sequence is TGCAGCGTTGACGTTGGACTCCAAGGCACCATATATTTT.

This chain uses TRBV6-6 with TRBJ2-7; TRBD1 might be the D (6 bases). The CDR3 extends over 13 amino acids. Trimming cost V 4 bases and J 6 bases, with 13 bases left between them. In germline, CDR1 is MNHNY, CDR2 SVGAGI (reference sequence). CDR3 DNA: TGTGCCAGCAGTTCGCAACAGGGTTTCGAGCAGTACTTC. It yields the protein CASSSQQGFEQYF.

The V call is TRBV7-2, the J call TRBJ1-5; no definite D call. From germline, CDR1 is SGHTA and CDR2 FQGNSA. The CDR3 runs 14 residues. The V end lost 1 base, the J end lost 4 bases, and 8 bases lay between the germline ends. The CDR3: CASSLVPGNQPQHF. The CDR3 coding sequence is TGTGCCAGCAGCTTAGTCCCCGGGAATCAGCCCCAGCATTTT.

The V call is TRBV7-9, the J call TRBJ1-4; weak D call: TRBD1 (5 bases). The CDR3 spans 15 residues. Between the trimmed V and J ends, which lost 4 bases and 5 bases, there was a span of 14 bases. Germline V gene sequence: CDR1 SEHNR, CDR2 FQNEAQ (reference sequence). The CDR3 is CASSSPGGGNEKLFF. In nucleotides, the CDR3 is TGTGCCAGCAGCTCCCCGGGCGGGGGGAATGAAAAACTGTTTTTT. Full variable domain (missing parts from reference TRBV7-9 and TRBJ1-4): DTGVSQNPRHKITKRGQNVTFRCDPISEHNRLYWYRQTLGQGPEFLTYFQNEAQLEKSRLLSDRFSAERPKGSFSTLEIQRTEQGDSAMYLCASSSPGGGNEKLFFGSGTQLSVL.

On this clone itself: One end of the junction varies from germline; a read error may be responsible. The chain couples TRBV6-5 to TRBJ2-5; no definite D call. The CDR3 extends over 15 amino acids. Germline CDR1 and CDR2: MNHEY and SVGAGI. CDR3 nucleotides: TGTGCCGGCAGTTACTCGTCGTTTTCCGGGGAGACCCAGTACTTC. Amino acid sequence: CAGSYSSFSGETQYF.

J is TRBJ2-5 and V is TRBV7-9; D is perhaps TRBD2 (7 bases). Trimming took off 3 bases at V and 4 bases at J, with 15 bases between the two ends. CDR3 length equals 15 residues. Germline V CDR1 and CDR2: SEHNR, FQNEAQ (reference sequence). CDR3 nucleotides: TGTGCCAGCAGCTTCCCCCGGCGGGGGCGAGAGACCCAGTACTTC. It yields the protein CASSFPRRGRETQYF.

V and J are TRBV7-8 and TRBJ2-6; D is ambiguous. The V gene lost 3 bases and the J gene lost 3 bases, with 6 bases spanning the gap. The CDR3 covers 14 residues. CDR1 is SGHVS, CDR2 FQNEAQ, per germline. The CDR3 loop is CASSLEFGANVLTF. CDR3 nucleotide sequence: TGTGCCAGCAGCTTGGAGTTTGGGGCCAACGTCCTGACTTTC. Together with reference TRBV7-8 and TRBJ2-6, the CDR3 gives the full variable domain: GAGVSQSPRYKVAKRGQDVALRCDPISGHVSLFWYQQALGQGPEFLTYFQNEAQLDKSGLPSDRFFAERPEGSVSTLKIQRTQQEDSAVYLCASSLEFGANVLTFGAGSRLTVL.

The V and J genes are TRBV19 and TRBJ1-5; D possibly corresponds to TRBD1 (5 bases). There are 16 residues in the CDR3. CDR1 is LNHDA, CDR2 SQIVND, per germline (reference sequence). Trimming took off 2 bases at V and 5 bases at J, with 16 bases between the two ends. CDR3: CASSISGGEPDQPQHF. As DNA, the CDR3 is TGTGCCAGTAGTATAAGTGGAGGGGAGCCGGATCAGCCCCAGCATTTT.

This clone was detected once. The chain combines TRBV28 with TRBJ1-6; D is undetermined. V gave up 4 bases and J gave up 7 bases, with 5 bases separating them. The CDR3 has 12 residues. CDR1 MDHEN and CDR2 SYDVKM come from the germline V gene. The DNA of the CDR3 is TGTGCCAGCAGTTCAGAAAATTCACCCCTCCACTTT. Translation gives CASSSENSPLHF.

The chain has TRBV11-3 and TRBJ2-2, with TRBD1 matching over 7 bases. V trimming: 5 bases; J trimming: 3 bases; junction bases outside the gene matches: 6. The germline V gene has CDR1 SGHNT and CDR2 YENEEA. The CDR3 runs to 15 residues. This CDR3 is CASSERGRDTGELFF. CDR3 nucleotide sequence: TGTGCCAGCAGCGAGAGGGGGCGCGACACCGGGGAGCTGTTTTTT.

Here the CDR3 DNA reads TGTGCCTGGAGCGCCGGGACAGGGGGCAGCTACGAGCAGTACTTC. Translating gives CAWSAGTGGSYEQYF. The chain has TRBV30 and TRBJ2-7, with 12 bases lining up with TRBD1. Germline V gives CDR1 GTSNPN, CDR2 SVGIG (reference sequence). Unmatched junction bases numbered 6, after V lost 3 bases and J lost 3 bases. The CDR3 runs to 15 residues.

This chain uses TRBV9 with TRBJ1-2; perhaps TRBD1 as D (5 bases). Trimming removed 1 base from V and 4 bases from J, with 14 bases in between. Germline loops: CDR1 SGDLS, CDR2 YYNGEE. The CDR3 runs 15 residues. In DNA, the CDR3 is TGTGCCAGCAGCGTATCTGCTCAGGGTACCTATGGCTACACCTTC. Its protein product is CASSVSAQGTYGYTF.

The chain is built from TRBV5-1 and TRBJ1-4, with 10 bases matching TRBD1. With 4 bases clipped from V and 8 bases from J, the junction kept 8 bases outside the gene matches. This CDR3 comprises 15 residues. Per the germline V gene, CDR1 is SGHRS and CDR2 is YFSETQ. CDR3 nucleotide sequence: TGCGCCAGCAGCCCCGGGACAGGGGTTGGGGAAAAACTGTTTTTT. As protein: CASSPGTGVGEKLFF.

The genes are TRBV2 and TRBJ1-2, with D hard to call. CDR1 and CDR2 from the germline V gene are SNHLY and FYNNEI. The CDR3 extends over 12 amino acids. V was clipped by 6 bases and J by 6 bases, with 11 bases between them. The CDR3 nucleotides read TGTGCCAGCAGGCGGGGAATCAATGGCTACACCTTC. It is translated as CASRRGINGYTF.

V and J are TRBV5-1 and TRBJ1-4; no firm D call. Trimming stripped 4 bases from V and 5 bases from J, with 18 bases between. This CDR3 is 16 amino acids long. The germline gives CDR1 SGHRS, CDR2 YFSETQ. DNA of the CDR3: TGCGCCAGCAGCCCGGCTTTCGACTCACCAAATGAAAAACTGTTTTTT. Amino acids: CASSPAFDSPNEKLFF.